One sample yielded the 6 T cell receptor beta chains listed below, sequenced in a study of blood T cell repertoires in COVID-19. The method was immunoSEQ multiplex PCR; TCRdb's version includes in-frame clones alone and lacks a portion of them. The table includes about 190,000 clones, approximately 85% detected once. Input material: PBMCs or T cells enriched from blood (not recorded which). The receptors here all came from a man in his forties with acute COVID-19.

V and J are TRBV30 and TRBJ2-7, with D possibly matching TRBD1 (5 bases). V lost 2 bases and J 6 bases, leaving 5 bases between the germline ends. CDR3 length: 10 amino acids. Germline V gives CDR1 GTSNPN, CDR2 SVGIG (reference sequence). The CDR3 nucleotides read TGTGCCTGGAGTAGGGGCGAGCAGTACTTC. Translating gives CAWSRGEQYF.

The chain uses TRBV3-1 (or the pseudogene TRBV3-2) and TRBJ1-1; D is uncertain. With 1 base removed from V and 4 bases from J, the gap between germline ends came to 7 bases. The CDR3 has 13 amino acids. Germline CDR1 and CDR2: LGHDT and YNNKEL (reference sequence). Here the CDR3 DNA reads TGTGCCAGCAGCCAAGTCCGGGGCACTGAAGCTTTCTTT. Encoded protein: CASSQVRGTEAFF.

The rearrangement joins TRBV6-4 to TRBJ2-5, with D possibly matching TRBD1 (5 bases). The CDR3 contains 14 residues. V lost 0 bases, J lost 7 bases, and 12 bases lay in between. The germline V gene encodes CDR1 MRHNA and CDR2 SNTAGT. The CDR3 nucleotides read TGTGCCAGCAGTGACTCGAGACAGCCGGGGACCCAGTACTTC. As protein: CASSDSRQPGTQYF.

The chain combines TRBV24-1 with TRBJ2-5; 9 nucleotides match TRBD2. Trimming removed 4 bases from V and 5 bases from J; junction bases left unmatched: 7. This CDR3 is 15 amino acids long. Germline V lookup: CDR1 KGHDR, CDR2 SFDVKD. The CDR3 here is CATSETSGPGETQYF. Written as DNA, the CDR3 is TGTGCCACCAGTGAAACTAGCGGGCCGGGGGAGACCCAGTACTTC.

The CDR3 loop reads CASSIRLEGRGPEAFF. The CDR3 bases are TGTGCCAGTAGTATTAGGTTGGAGGGAAGAGGACCTGAAGCTTTCTTT. This rearrangement joins TRBV19 to TRBJ1-1; D uncertain. Trimming took off 3 bases at V and 6 bases at J, with 20 bases between the two ends. The CDR3 has 16 amino acids. Per the germline V gene, CDR1 is LNHDA and CDR2 is SQIVND (reference sequence).

The gene calls are TRBV10-3 and TRBJ2-7; D is unclear. Germline V CDR1 and CDR2: ENHRY, SYGVKD. The CDR3 has 12 residues. Trimming took 8 bases from V and 2 from J, leaving 10 bases between them. The CDR3 region is CAISGQTYEQYF. DNA of the CDR3: TGTGCCATCTCTGGGCAGACCTACGAGCAGTACTTC.